These 17 T cell receptor beta chains were all obtained from the same sample, sequenced in a study of response to subunit inactivated influenza vaccine. TCRdb reprocessed the RT-PCR reads via MiXCR and lists one record per CDR3 protein. The sample contains more than 500,000 distinct CDR3 sequences, approximately 10% of which appear only once. These same data were also listed under a study on T cells expressing NK-cell markers. That investigation notes: TCR beta libraries carry UMIs added by 5'RACE template switching.

Here the sequenced sample was PBMCs from blood, taken on the day of vaccination. The receptors were gathered from a man aged 50-60 years who received an inactivated influenza vaccine.

This clonotype was detected a few times. The chain is built from TRBV7-9 and TRBJ2-5, with D perhaps TRBD1 (6 bases). This CDR3 is built from 15 residues. Trimming removed 0 bases from V and 2 bases from J, with 10 bases in between. Germline V CDR1 and CDR2: SEHNR, FQNEAQ (reference sequence). The CDR3 region is CASSLAGRGQETQYF. In DNA, the CDR3 is TGTGCCAGCAGCTTAGCCGGCAGGGGACAAGAGACCCAGTACTTC.

The chain joins TRBV19 to TRBJ2-1; 10 nucleotides match TRBD2. The V segment lost 4 bases and the J segment 3 bases; nucleotides outside the gene matches: 6. This CDR3 is 16 amino acids long. Germline lookup yields CDR1 LNHDA and CDR2 SQIVND (reference sequence). CDR3 protein: CASSTGLARLYNEQFF. The DNA of the CDR3 is TGTGCCAGTAGTACGGGACTAGCGAGACTCTACAATGAGCAGTTCTTC.

The chain links TRBV7-9 to TRBJ2-1, with D tentatively TRBD1 or TRBD2 (5 bases each). CDR1 and CDR2 (germline): SEHNR, FQNEAQ (reference sequence). The CDR3 runs 16 residues. The V gene lost 2 bases and the J gene lost 0 bases, with 11 bases spanning the gap. CDR3 loop: CASSLRGPSSYNEQFF. Here the CDR3 DNA reads TGTGCCAGCAGCTTAAGGGGACCGAGCTCCTACAATGAGCAGTTCTTC.

This clonotype was detected a few times. The chain carries TRBV7-2 and TRBJ2-5, with TRBD1 as a possible D gene (5 bases). Per germline, CDR1 SGHTA and CDR2 FQGNSA. The CDR3 consists of 15 residues. V was clipped by 5 bases and J by 1 base, with 14 bases between them. CDR3 protein: CASSPNSQVQETQYF. The CDR3 DNA sequence: TGTGCCAGCAGCCCCAATTCACAGGTCCAAGAGACCCAGTACTTC.

The rearrangement links TRBV5-6 to TRBJ1-5, with 9 bases lining up with TRBD1. The CDR3 is 14 amino acids. Trimming cost V 2 bases and J 5 bases; bases outside gene matches: 2. Germline CDR1 is SGHDT and CDR2 is YYEEEE. The chain's CDR3 is CASSFTGGDQPQHF. The CDR3 nucleotides read TGTGCCAGCAGCTTTACAGGGGGCGATCAGCCCCAGCATTTT.

CDR3 DNA: TGTGCCTTCAAGGACAGGGTAGGCCAAGAGACCCAGTACTTC. Translating it yields CAFKDRVGQETQYF. This rearrangement joins TRBV10-3 to TRBJ2-5; 8 nucleotides match TRBD1. The trim removed 11 bases at V and 1 base at J, leaving 9 bases unmatched. Germline-derived CDR1 and CDR2 are ENHRY and SYGVKD. The CDR3 totals 14 residues.

V usage is TRBV11-2 and J usage is TRBJ2-5; either TRBD1 or TRBD2 may fit D (5 bases each). The CDR3 consists of 15 residues. Looked up from germline, CDR1 is SGHAT and CDR2 is FQNNGV. V was pared by 4 bases and J by 8 bases, with 20 bases between. The CDR3 spells CASSSRGVPPITQYF. CDR3 DNA sequence: TGTGCCAGCAGCTCCCGGGGCGTCCCCCCCATAACCCAGTACTTC.

The chain recombines TRBV12-3 or TRBV12-4 with TRBJ2-1, with 7 bases matching TRBD2. Trimming took 7 bases from V and 9 from J; bases not matched to a gene: 9. The CDR3 runs to 13 residues. CDR3: CASNTGGTGEQFF. The CDR3 DNA is TGTGCCAGCAATACCGGGGGGACGGGTGAGCAGTTCTTC.

The table lists this clonotype with a few counts. The rearrangement joins TRBV20-1 to TRBJ1-1; perhaps TRBD1 as D (5 bases). CDR1 is DFQATT, CDR2 SNEGSKA, per germline (reference sequence). This CDR3 is built from 13 residues. V was shortened by 6 bases and J by 0 bases, with 11 bases between the two germline ends. CDR3 bases: TGCAGTGCAATACAACAGGTGAACACTGAAGCTTTCTTT. Its protein product is CSAIQQVNTEAFF.

The V gene is TRBV12-3 or TRBV12-4, the J gene TRBJ2-7; D is perhaps TRBD1 (6 bases). This CDR3 spans 12 amino acids. The V end lost 4 bases, the J end lost 6 bases, and 10 bases lay between the germline ends. The CDR3 sequence is CASSSLGGEQYF. The DNA for the CDR3 is TGTGCCAGCAGTTCCTTAGGGGGCGAGCAGTACTTC.

The V gene is TRBV4-3, the J gene TRBJ2-1, with D perhaps given as TRBD1 or TRBD2 (6 bases each). This CDR3 has 15 amino acids. Germline values: CDR1 LGHNA, CDR2 YSLEER. The V gene lost 0 bases and the J gene lost 9 bases, with 15 bases spanning the gap. CDR3 amino acids: CASSQDSFRGGEQFF. In DNA form, the CDR3 reads TGCGCCAGCAGCCAAGATTCTTTCAGGGGAGGTGAGCAGTTCTTC.

The V call is TRBV28, the J call TRBJ2-3; 8 bases agree with TRBD2. Germline trimming cut 3 bases from V and 5 bases from J; bases unmatched to any gene: 10. This CDR3 contains 16 residues. CDR1 and CDR2 (germline): MDHEN, SYDVKM. The CDR3 DNA follows: TGTGCCAGCAGTTTCTTGGCGGGAGGTCGTGAAGATACGCAGTATTTT. Translating gives CASSFLAGGREDTQYF. Full variable domain (rest looked up from reference TRBV28 and TRBJ2-3): DVKVTQSSRYLVKRTGEKVFLECVQDMDHENMFWYRQDPGLGLRLIYFSYDVKMKEKGDIPEGYSVSREKKERFSLILESASTNQTSMYLCASSFLAGGREDTQYFGPGTRLTVL.

At least ten counts were recorded for this clonotype. The V gene is TRBV29-1, the J gene TRBJ2-1, with D tentatively TRBD1 (6 bases). Looked up from germline, CDR1 is SQVTM and CDR2 is ANQGSEA. This CDR3 is 12 amino acids long. The ends were cut back, 7 bases at V and 8 bases at J, with 15 bases in the middle. Written as DNA, the CDR3 is TGCAGCGGGGACACAGGACCGCATGAGCAGTTCTTC. It specifies CSGDTGPHEQFF.

This clonotype has ten or more counts. This chain connects TRBV7-2 to TRBJ2-1; D is undetermined. CDR1 is SGHTA, CDR2 FQGNSA, per germline. The V and J ends lost 1 base and 6 bases respectively, with 7 bases between them. This CDR3 spans 13 amino acids. Here the CDR3 reads CASSLGAPNEQFF. Written as DNA, the CDR3 is TGTGCCAGCAGCTTAGGGGCCCCCAATGAGCAGTTCTTC.

This clonotype appeared a few times. The chain recombines TRBV5-1 with TRBJ2-6; TRBD2 matches at 7 bases. Germline V lookup: CDR1 SGHRS, CDR2 YFSETQ. The CDR3 contains 16 residues. V was pared by 0 bases and J by 2 bases, with 2 bases of the junction left unmatched. The CDR3 loop reads CASSLVGGAGANVLTF. In nucleotides, the CDR3 is TGCGCCAGCAGCTTGGTGGGAGGGGCTGGGGCCAACGTCCTGACTTTC.

In its sample, this clonotype was seen many times. The rearrangement joins TRBV6-2 or TRBV6-3 to TRBJ2-1, with D unresolved. The CDR3 contains 13 residues. V lost 5 bases, J lost 7 bases, and 12 bases lay in between. Germline V gene data show CDR1 as MNHEY and CDR2 as SVGEGT. The CDR3 loop reads CASSLQFRNEQFF. CDR3 in DNA: TGTGCCAGCAGTCTCCAATTCCGGAATGAGCAGTTCTTC.

In the case of this clonotype: A read error may be the cause here, since a much bigger clone is one base away. The V call is TRBV28, the J call TRBJ2-1; 7 bases fit TRBD1. The V gene's germline CDR1 is MDHEN and CDR2 SYDVKM. CDR3 length equals 14 residues. With V trimmed by 6 bases and J by 0 bases, 2 bases remained unmatched. The CDR3, as DNA: TGTGCCAGCAGGGGGGACAGCTCCTACAATGAGCAGTTCTTC. Encoded protein: CASRGDSSYNEQFF.